This passage covers 21 T cell receptor beta chains from one sample sequenced in a study of TET2 disruption in CD19-targeted CAR T cells. These TCRs' antigens remain unknown. The assay was immunoSEQ multiplex PCR, and TCRdb's table has in-frame clones only and misses some. The sample includes more than 25,000 clones. Treatment indicated: autologous CTL019 cells: CD19 CAR with 4-1BB and CD3 zeta domains. The sample consisted of CD8- CAR+ T cells sorted from cultured blood T cells, taken for CD19 CAR T cell therapy. Stated subset: CD8-negative CAR-positive T cells from the infusion product. The source is a man in his sixties or seventies with chronic lymphocytic leukemia.

A note on this clone: The read terminates 3 residues ahead of where the CDR3 ends, so the germline J gene completes it. The V gene is TRBV6-1, the J gene TRBJ1-1; D not certain. The CDR3 has 13 residues. The V and J ends lost 3 bases and 0 bases respectively, with 5 bases between them. The germline V gene has CDR1 MNHNS and CDR2 SASEGT. This chain's CDR3 is CASSDVMNTEAFF. The CDR3 bases that were read are TGTGCCAGCAGTGATGTAATGAACACTGAA.

About this clone: Coverage ceases 3 residues before the CDR3 finishes, and the germline J gene fills in the end. This chain links TRBV2 with TRBJ2-4, with TRBD1 identical over 10 bases. This CDR3 has 14 amino acids. Germline values: CDR1 SNHLY, CDR2 FYNNEI. This CDR3 reads CASTTPGQGIRQYF. Incomplete CDR3 DNA: TGTGCCAGCACTACGCCGGGACAGGGGATTCGT.

Regarding this clone: The read ends 3 residues shy of where the CDR3 ends; the end is completed using the germline J gene. The chain has TRBV20-1 and TRBJ1-4, with TRBD1 identical over 10 bases. The germline gives CDR1 DFQATT, CDR2 SNEGSKA (reference sequence). This CDR3 has 14 amino acids. V lost 6 bases, J lost 8 bases, and 9 bases stayed unmatched. CDR3 region: CSATDRGLGEKLFF. The sequenced CDR3 bases are TGCAGTGCGACCGACAGGGGGCTAGGAGAAAAA.

On this clone: Read data end 3 residues before the CDR3 end; the end is taken from the germline J gene. The V gene is TRBV7-2, the J gene TRBJ1-5, with 10 nucleotides matching TRBD1. This CDR3 spans 15 amino acids. V was pared by 3 bases and J by 2 bases, with 1 base of the junction left unmatched. Per the germline V gene, CDR1 is SGHTA and CDR2 is FQGNSA. The DNA read from the CDR3 is TGTGCCAGCAGCTTCGGACAGGGGGGCAATCAGCCC. Amino acids: CASSFGQGGNQP. The whole CDR3 sequence reads CASSFGQGGNQPQHF.

On this clone itself: Read data end 3 residues before the CDR3 end; the end is taken from the germline J gene. Other DNA sequences within the sample encode an identical CDR3. The chain combines TRBV14 with TRBJ1-2; a possible D gene is TRBD1 (6 bases). The CDR3 consists of 14 residues. Germline loops: CDR1 SGHDN, CDR2 FVKESK. Trimming removed 5 bases at V and 6 bases at J, with 16 bases between. CDR3 bases read: TGTGCCAGCAGCTTAGGGAGGGGGGGGCATGGC. Protein product: CASSLGRGGHG. Given in full, the CDR3 is CASSLGRGGHGYTF.

Turning to this clone: The read ends 3 residues shy of where the CDR3 ends; the end is completed using the germline J gene. This sequence joins TRBV5-6 and TRBJ1-2; D may be TRBD1 (5 bases). Germline V gene data show CDR1 as SGHDT and CDR2 as YYEEEE. With 0 bases removed from V and 2 bases from J, the gap between germline ends came to 11 bases. The CDR3 extends over 15 amino acids. The part of the CDR3 DNA that was read is TGTGCCAGCAGCTTGGGGGGCGGCGGAAACTATGGC. This gives the protein CASSLGGGGNYG. The full CDR3 reads CASSLGGGGNYGYTF.

A word on this clone: The read falls 3 residues short of the CDR3 end, and the missing part is taken from the germline J gene. The chain carries TRBV5-4 and TRBJ2-3; TRBD2 is a possible D gene (6 bases). The CDR3 totals 16 residues. V was cut by 1 base and J by 8 bases, with 20 bases left in between. Germline V gene lookup returns CDR1 SGHNT and CDR2 YYREEE (reference sequence). The CDR3 sequence: CASSLMSAGAQGTQYF. The DNA read from the CDR3 is TGTGCCAGCAGCTTGATGTCAGCGGGCGCTCAAGGTACG.

The sequenced CDR3 bases are TGTGCCAGCAGCTACAGGGTCTCCTACAATGAG. Its protein is CASSYRVSYNE. The full CDR3 protein reads CASSYRVSYNEQFF. J is TRBJ2-1 and V is TRBV11-2; weak D call: TRBD1 (6 bases). The read gets to within 3 residues of the CDR3 end, and the germline J gene fills in the rest. V shed 4 bases and J shed 0 bases, with 7 bases lying between them. This CDR3 spans 14 amino acids. Germline assignment: CDR1 SGHAT and CDR2 FQNNGV.

Concerning this clone itself: The DNA ends 3 residues before the CDR3 does, and the rest of the CDR3 is filled in from the germline J gene. The genes are TRBV20-1 and TRBJ2-5; D might be TRBD2 (7 bases). The germline V gene has CDR1 DFQATT and CDR2 SNEGSKA (reference sequence). CDR3 size: 14 residues. CDR3 sequence: CSAVRGGAETTQYF. Incomplete CDR3 DNA: TGCAGTGCCGTCAGAGGGGGGGCCGAGACTACC.

Regarding this clone: The read ends 3 residues shy of where the CDR3 ends; the end is completed using the germline J gene. This sample also contains other DNA sequences that code for the same CDR3. The gene calls are TRBV7-2 and TRBJ2-1; TRBD2 is a possible D gene (5 bases). CDR3 size: 15 residues. Germline lookup yields CDR1 SGHTA and CDR2 FQGNSA. Trimming took off 6 bases at V and 0 bases at J, with 12 bases between the two ends. CDR3 DNA (partial): TGTGCCAGCAGACTTCCGGGGAGCTCCTACAATGAG. Its protein is CASRLPGSSYNE. In full, the CDR3 is CASRLPGSSYNEQFF.

Of note for this clone: Coverage ceases 3 residues before the CDR3 finishes, and the germline J gene fills in the end. The V call is TRBV5-5, the J call TRBJ2-4, with D perhaps matching TRBD1 (7 bases). CDR3 size: 15 residues. Looked up from germline, CDR1 is SGHKS and CDR2 is YYEKEE (reference sequence). This chain's CDR3 is CASSLDAGGGYGQYF. Incomplete CDR3 DNA: TGTGCCAGCAGCTTGGATGCAGGGGGAGGTTATGGT.

This clone is called medium-sized based on its frequency. The read halts 3 residues ahead of the CDR3 end, with the missing end drawn from the germline J gene. The gene calls are TRBV2 and TRBJ2-7; the match to TRBD2 covers 8 bases. Germline values: CDR1 SNHLY, CDR2 FYNNEI. After removal of 8 bases from V and 2 bases from J, the junction contained 8 bases not matched to a gene. This CDR3 is built from 14 residues. The CDR3 is CASEGGLGAYEQYF. The sequenced part of the CDR3 DNA is TGTGCCAGCGAGGGGGGACTAGGGGCCTACGAG. The whole variable domain, filled in from reference TRBV2 and TRBJ2-7, reads EPEVTQTPSHQVTQMGQEVILRCVPISNHLYFYWYRQILGQKVEFLVSFYNNEISEKSEIFDDQFSVERPDGSNFTLKIRSTKLEDSAMYFCASEGGLGAYEQYFGPGTRLTVT.

The CDR3 DNA, read in part, is TGTGCCAGTAGTCTCCCCAGGGGGTTCGATGGTACG. Translating gives CASSLPRGFDGT. The complete CDR3 sequence is CASSLPRGFDGTAFF. This chain joins TRBV19 and TRBJ1-1; 7 bases align to TRBD1. The read terminates 3 residues before the CDR3 end, so the remaining end is supplied by the germline J gene. The germline V gene encodes CDR1 LNHDA and CDR2 SQIVND (reference sequence). The CDR3 consists of 15 residues.

Remarks on this clone: The CDR3 goes on 3 residues after the read ends, and that part is filled in from the germline J gene. This chain uses TRBV11-2 with TRBJ1-2; 10 bases line up with TRBD1. From germline, CDR1 is SGHAT and CDR2 FQNNGV. This CDR3 spans 15 amino acids. The CDR3 protein is CASSLGGDRGDDYTF. The covered CDR3 bases are TGTGCCAGCAGCTTAGGGGGGGACAGGGGAGATGAC.

Remarks on this clone: The CDR3 end falls 3 residues outside the read, so it is completed with the germline J gene. This chain links TRBV20-1 with TRBJ1-1; D unclear. Germline CDR1 DFQATT, CDR2 SNEGSKA (reference sequence). The CDR3 totals 12 residues. The sequenced CDR3 bases are TGCAGTGCTACGCGGGCAGGCAGAGGG. As protein: CSATRAGRG. In full, the CDR3 is CSATRAGRGAFF.

Details on this clone: The sequence runs out 3 residues before the end of the CDR3; the remainder is reconstructed from the germline J gene. The chain carries TRBV20-1 and TRBJ2-4; possible D gene TRBD1, 5 bases. This CDR3 comprises 17 residues. Per germline, CDR1 DFQATT and CDR2 SNEGSKA (reference sequence). The CDR3 sequence: CSAREGRGTYSNQPQYF. The CDR3 bases that were read are TGCAGTGCTAGAGAGGGGCGCGGTACTTATAGCAATCAGCCT.

Of note for this clone: The CDR3 end falls 3 residues outside the read, so it is completed with the germline J gene. The chain has TRBV5-5 and TRBJ1-2; TRBD1 might be the D (5 bases). Germline V gene sequence: CDR1 SGHKS, CDR2 YYEKEE (reference sequence). CDR3 size: 13 residues. The V end was cut by 4 bases, the J end by 6 bases, with 13 bases between. The CDR3: CASSRDFRNGYTF. Incomplete CDR3 DNA: TGTGCCAGCAGCCGGGACTTCCGGAATGGC.

On this clone itself: The observed sequence ends 3 residues before the CDR3 terminus, with the missing tail filled in from the germline J gene. V is TRBV19 and J is TRBJ2-1, with TRBD1 identical over 12 bases. The length of the CDR3 is 16 residues. Germline V gene lookup returns CDR1 LNHDA and CDR2 SQIVND (reference sequence). With 4 bases clipped from V and 7 bases from J, the junction kept 8 bases outside the gene matches. Incomplete CDR3 DNA: TGTGCCAGTAGTAGGGGGACAGGGGGCTATCGGAATGAG. Amino acid sequence: CASSRGTGGYRNE. From start to end, the CDR3 is CASSRGTGGYRNEQFF. The whole variable domain, filled in from reference TRBV19 and TRBJ2-1, reads DGGITQSPKYLFRKEGQNVTLSCEQNLNHDAMYWYRQDPGQGLRLIYYSQIVNDFQKGDIAEGYSVSREKKESFPLTVTSAQKNPTAFYLCASSRGTGGYRNEQFFGPGTRLTVL.

On this clone: The read ends 3 residues early relative to the CDR3; the germline J gene fills the gap. The genes are TRBV5-8 and TRBJ1-1, with D maybe TRBD1 (5 bases). Germline values: CDR1 SGHTS, CDR2 YDEGEE. This CDR3 region has 15 residues. V lost 3 bases, J lost 0 bases, and 12 bases lay in between. The CDR3 protein is CASSYKPTVNTEAFF. CDR3 DNA, as far as it was read: TGTGCCAGCAGCTACAAACCGACAGTGAACACTGAA.

A remark on this clone: The read terminates 3 residues before the CDR3 end, so the remaining end is supplied by the germline J gene. The chain has TRBV12-3 or TRBV12-4 and TRBJ2-2, with D unclear. The ends were cut back, 4 bases at V and 8 bases at J, with 8 bases in the middle. This CDR3 has 12 amino acids. The covered CDR3 bases are TGTGCCAGCAGTTATAATCCTGGGGAG. Its translation is CASSYNPGE. The whole CDR3 is CASSYNPGELFF.

A remark on this clone: The read gets to within 3 residues of the CDR3 end, and the germline J gene fills in the rest. The chain links TRBV19 to TRBJ2-5, with TRBD1 matching 7 bases. Trimming took 3 bases from V and 2 from J; bases not matched to a gene: 3. CDR1 is LNHDA and CDR2 is SQIVND in the germline V gene (reference sequence). CDR3 length: 14 residues. CDR3 residues: CASSITGQQETQYF. CDR3 bases read: TGTGCCAGTAGTATTACGGGACAGCAAGAGACC.